Listed here are 29 T cell receptor beta chains from one sample, sequenced in a study of T cell repertoires in cytomegalovirus infection. In TCRdb, the reads were re-called with MiXCR into one record per CDR3 protein. The data show roughly 120,000 distinct CDR3 sequences, over 30% seen once. No antigen has been identified for these receptors. The source material was CD8+ T cells from cultured PBMCs, sampled from culture after CMV antigen stimulation. The receptor source for this set is a human donor in good health (CMV status not recorded). Some clones in this sample may be carry-over from other donors' samples.

The chain carries TRBV2 and TRBJ2-5; D possibly corresponds to TRBD1 (5 bases). The germline CDR1 and CDR2 sequences are SNHLY and FYNNEI. The CDR3 length is 14 residues. V was cut by 4 bases and J by 5 bases, with 14 bases left in between. The CDR3 sequence is CASSVQGQRETQYF. For the CDR3, the DNA is TGTGCCAGCAGTGTCCAGGGCCAAAGGGAGACCCAGTACTTC.

This chain joins TRBV4-1 and TRBJ1-1; tentatively, D is TRBD1 (5 bases). Germline loops: CDR1 MGHRA, CDR2 YSYEKL. CDR3 length equals 17 residues. V lost 3 bases to trimming and J lost 1 base, with 18 bases between them. The CDR3 DNA reads TGCGCCAGCAGCCAGATAGGGGCTGGCCGCGCGAACACTGAAGCTTTCTTT. This gives the protein CASSQIGAGRANTEAFF.

This clonotype was recorded a few times. V and J are TRBV7-9 and TRBJ2-4, with TRBD2 as a possible D gene (6 bases). Trimming left V 4 bases short and J 8 bases short, with 18 bases between. Germline V CDR1 and CDR2: SEHNR, FQNEAQ (reference sequence). The CDR3 spans 15 residues. The CDR3 DNA reads TGTGCCAGCAGCTACCCATCCCGGGACTGGGACATTCAGTACTTC. Its protein is CASSYPSRDWDIQYF.

The chain uses TRBV19 and TRBJ2-7; 7 bases map to TRBD1. The V gene end was trimmed by 5 bases and the J gene end by 0 bases; junction bases not matched to a gene: 7. This CDR3 comprises 15 residues. From germline, CDR1 is LNHDA and CDR2 SQIVND (reference sequence). CDR3 DNA: TGTGCCAGTAGTTTCCGGGACAGACACTCCTACGAGCAGTACTTC. Its translation is CASSFRDRHSYEQYF.

There are a few counts of this clonotype. The chain carries TRBV6-5 and TRBJ1-5; tentative D call: TRBD1 (6 bases). This CDR3 is built from 15 residues. The germline gives CDR1 MNHEY, CDR2 SVGAGI. The V end was cut by 7 bases, the J end by 4 bases, with 17 bases between. The CDR3 DNA is TGTGCCAGCAAGGGGGGTATGGGTGCGAATCAGCCCCAGCATTTT. It codes for CASKGGMGANQPQHF.

This clonotype was recorded many times. The chain has TRBV11-2 and TRBJ1-1; 8 positions agree with TRBD1. Per the germline V gene, CDR1 is SGHAT and CDR2 is FQNNGV. V lost 5 bases to trimming and J lost 2 bases; unmatched junction nucleotides: 7. The CDR3 runs 15 residues. The CDR3 DNA reads TGTGCCAGCAGCGTGAAGGACAGGGTCAACACTGAAGCTTTCTTT. The encoded protein is CASSVKDRVNTEAFF.

The CDR3 reads CATGPVSLDYEQYF. In DNA, the CDR3 is TGTGCCACTGGGCCGGTTTCTCTGGACTACGAGCAGTACTTC. The V call is TRBV6-1, the J call TRBJ2-7; D gene uncertain. Between the trimmed V and J ends, which lost 10 bases and 3 bases, there was a span of 19 bases. Germline V lookup: CDR1 MNHNS, CDR2 SASEGT. The CDR3 loop spans 14 amino acids.

This chain links TRBV5-4 with TRBJ2-2; no clear D gene. Germline CDR1 and CDR2: SGHNT and YYREEE (reference sequence). V was shortened by 0 bases and J by 4 bases, with 4 bases between the two germline ends. The length of the CDR3 is 13 residues. The CDR3 sequence is CASSLELTGELFF. In nucleotides, the CDR3 is TGTGCCAGCAGCTTGGAACTCACCGGGGAGCTGTTTTTT.

There are a few counts of this clonotype. J is TRBJ1-6 and V is TRBV15, with no clear D. This CDR3 region has 13 residues. Trimming shortened V by 1 base and J by 11 bases, and 9 bases separated the two germline ends. CDR1 is LNHNV, CDR2 YYDKDF, per germline (reference sequence). This chain's CDR3 is CATSRGGIPPLHF. CDR3 nucleotides: TGTGCCACCAGCAGAGGAGGGATCCCACCCCTCCACTTT.

This clonotype was observed at least ten times. CDR3 coding DNA: TGTGCCAGCAGTGAGACTAGCGGGGGTTACAATGAGCAGTTCTTC. Its protein product is CASSETSGGYNEQFF. V gene TRBV6-1 combines with J gene TRBJ2-1; 12 positions agree with TRBD2. The germline gives CDR1 MNHNS, CDR2 SASEGT. Trimming removed 3 bases from V and 4 bases from J; junction bases left unmatched: 1. The CDR3 extends over 15 amino acids.

On this clonotype itself: This may be a read error, as it is one base from a much larger clone. The chain joins TRBV19 to TRBJ1-5; no clear D. The tail of the sequence fits TRBJ2-3 better, so the J call may be wrong. This CDR3 comprises 12 residues. Germline values: CDR1 LNHDA, CDR2 SQIVND (reference sequence). The CDR3 region is CASSYVNQPQYF. CDR3 DNA sequence: TGTGCCAGTAGCTACGTCAATCAGCCCCAGTATTTT.

This clonotype was found a few times. This chain joins TRBV28 and TRBJ2-6; D gene uncertain. Looked up from germline, CDR1 is MDHEN and CDR2 is SYDVKM. The CDR3 contains 16 residues. Between the trimmed V and J ends, which lost 6 bases and 0 bases, there was a span of 12 bases. CDR3 protein: CASSRGPVSGANVLTF. Here the CDR3 DNA reads TGTGCCAGCAGCCGTGGACCGGTCTCTGGGGCCAACGTCCTGACTTTC.

The chain joins TRBV29-1 to TRBJ1-1, with D maybe TRBD1 (5 bases). V was cut by 2 bases and J by 0 bases, with 19 bases left in between. There are 17 residues in the CDR3. CDR1 is SQVTM, CDR2 ANQGSEA, per germline. DNA for the CDR3: TGCAGCGTTGAATCCGGCAGGACGAGGGGAATGAACACTGAAGCTTTCTTT. This encodes CSVESGRTRGMNTEAFF.

The genes are TRBV28 and TRBJ1-1; 10 nucleotides match TRBD1. CDR3 size: 13 residues. V trimming: 7 bases; J trimming: 4 bases; junction bases outside the gene matches: 3. CDR1 and CDR2 (germline): MDHEN, SYDVKM. CDR3 in amino acids: CASTWTGGTEAFF. As DNA, the CDR3 is TGTGCCAGCACTTGGACAGGGGGCACTGAAGCTTTCTTT.

V and J are TRBV5-1 and TRBJ2-4; D tentatively reads TRBD1 or TRBD2 (5 bases each). The CDR3 spans 19 residues. V lost 4 bases and J lost 0, with 23 bases in between. The germline V gene encodes CDR1 SGHRS and CDR2 YFSETQ. The CDR3 region has the DNA TGCGCCAGCAGCCGCCCCCGGTATCGGGGACCTTTAGCCAAAAACATTCAGTACTTC. This gives the protein CASSRPRYRGPLAKNIQYF. Using reference TRBV5-1 and TRBJ2-4 for the parts outside the CDR3, the full variable domain is KAGVTQTPRYLIKTRGQQVTLSCSPISGHRSVSWYQQTPGQGLQFLFEYFSETQRNKGNFPGRFSGRQFSNSRSEMNVSTLELGDSALYLCASSRPRYRGPLAKNIQYFGAGTRLSVL.

This clonotype was detected only once. The chain couples TRBV19 to TRBJ2-7; no definite D call. CDR1 is LNHDA and CDR2 is SQIVND in the germline V gene (reference sequence). The CDR3 runs 13 residues. V was cut by 3 bases and J by 2 bases, with 8 bases left in between. CDR3 region: CASSMGLTYEQYF. In nucleotides, the CDR3 is TGTGCCAGTAGTATGGGTCTTACCTACGAGCAGTACTTC.

The V gene is TRBV5-1, the J gene TRBJ2-5; 11 nucleotides line up with TRBD2. The length of the CDR3 is 17 residues. J was trimmed by 10 bases and V by 4 bases; bases with no gene match: 18. CDR1 and CDR2 (germline): SGHRS, YFSETQ. The DNA for the CDR3 is TGCGCCAGCAGCGCCCGCACCTCACTAGCGGGGGCCAGGGACCAGTACTTC. It translates to CASSARTSLAGARDQYF.

The chain employs TRBV6-6 and TRBJ1-2; D may be TRBD1 (6 bases). V was cut by 0 bases and J by 6 bases, with 20 bases left in between. CDR3 size: 17 residues. CDR1 is MNHNY, CDR2 SVGAGI, per germline (reference sequence). DNA of the CDR3: TGTGCCAGCAGTTACTCGATTCAAGGACAGTCCAAAGATGGCTACACCTTC. Translation: CASSYSIQGQSKDGYTF.

This clonotype was seen more than once but under ten times. The chain links TRBV3-1 to TRBJ1-1; D might be TRBD1 (6 bases). The germline gives CDR1 LGHDT, CDR2 YNNKEL (reference sequence). There are 14 residues in the CDR3. V lost 0 bases, J lost 8 bases, and 13 bases lay in between. CDR3 sequence reads: CASSQEGGGAEAFF. The CDR3 DNA reads TGTGCCAGCAGCCAAGAAGGGGGAGGGGCGGAAGCTTTCTTT.

Worth noting for this clonotype: Given a much more abundant clone one base away, this may be a read error. The chain employs TRBV7-3 and TRBJ1-2; 7 bases are shared with TRBD1. The CDR3 is 14 amino acids. The germline V gene encodes CDR1 SGHTA and CDR2 FQGTGA. The CDR3 protein is CASSITGVRYGFTF. CDR3 coding DNA: TGTGCCAGCAGCATAACAGGGGTTCGATATGGCTTCACCTTC.

This clonotype was found many times. V and J are TRBV7-2 and TRBJ2-7, with unresolved D. V was shortened by 1 base and J by 0 bases, with 7 bases between the two germline ends. This CDR3 comprises 14 residues. Germline-derived CDR1 and CDR2 are SGHTA and FQGNSA. In DNA form, the CDR3 reads TGTGCCAGCAGCTTAGTAGGCCACTCCTACGAGCAGTACTTC. Translated, it gives CASSLVGHSYEQYF.

CDR3: CATSKIGSSYEQYF. The CDR3 bases are TGTGCCACCAGCAAAATCGGGTCGTCCTACGAGCAGTACTTC. The chain recombines TRBV15 with TRBJ2-7; D remains ambiguous. CDR1 and CDR2 (germline): LNHNV, YYDKDF (reference sequence). CDR3 size: 14 residues. Trimming pared 4 bases from V and 1 base from J, leaving 11 bases between.

This clonotype was seen a few times. The chain couples TRBV7-2 to TRBJ2-5; 15 bases match TRBD2. After removal of 4 bases from V and 5 bases from J, the junction contained 8 bases not matched to a gene. The CDR3 has 17 amino acids. Looked up from germline, CDR1 is SGHTA and CDR2 is FQGNSA. The CDR3 spells CASSSPSGTSGGETQYF. The CDR3, as DNA: TGTGCCAGCAGCTCCCCGTCCGGGACTAGCGGGGGGGAGACCCAGTACTTC.

The chain recombines TRBV5-4 with TRBJ1-2, with 8 bases fitting TRBD1. The trim removed 4 bases at V and 3 bases at J, leaving 11 bases unmatched. In germline, CDR1 is SGHNT, CDR2 YYREEE (reference sequence). This CDR3 has 16 residues. The CDR3 nucleotides are TGTGCCAGCAGCCCCGGGACAGGCGCTCTCGACTATGGCTACACCTTC. Its protein is CASSPGTGALDYGYTF.

This clonotype appeared once. The V gene is TRBV6-6, the J gene TRBJ2-7, with 10 bases aligning to TRBD2. Per the germline V gene, CDR1 is MNHNY and CDR2 is SVGAGI (reference sequence). Trimming took 4 bases from V and 4 from J; bases not matched to a gene: 10. The CDR3 loop spans 16 amino acids. CDR3 residues: CASSFSRTSGVYEQYF. CDR3 nucleotides: TGTGCCAGCAGTTTTTCCCGGACTAGCGGTGTGTACGAGCAGTACTTC.

This clonotype was observed a handful of times. The CDR3 loop is CASSQDRGEGQPQHF. The CDR3 DNA reads as TGCGCCAGCAGCCAAGATCGGGGGGAGGGTCAGCCCCAGCATTTT. The chain uses TRBV4-1 and TRBJ1-5; weak D call: TRBD1 (5 bases). This CDR3 has 15 residues. V dropped 0 bases and J dropped 6 bases, with 12 bases sitting between them. Per germline, CDR1 MGHRA and CDR2 YSYEKL.

V is TRBV18 and J is TRBJ1-2; 7 bases are a match to TRBD1. The V segment lost 3 bases and the J segment 8 bases; nucleotides outside the gene matches: 15. The CDR3 runs to 16 residues. Germline V gives CDR1 KGHSH, CDR2 LQKENI. In DNA, the CDR3 is TGTGCCAGCTCACCGATATATATGTTAACAGGGGACGGCTACACCTTC. Encoded protein: CASSPIYMLTGDGYTF. The variable domain in full, with the rest retrieved from reference TRBV18 and TRBJ1-2, is NAGVMQNPRHLVRRRGQEARLRCSPMKGHSHVYWYRQLPEEGLKFMVYLQKENIIDESGMPKERFSAEFPKEGPSILRIQQVVRGDSAAYFCASSPIYMLTGDGYTFGSGTRLTVV.

This clonotype occurred a few times. The V and J genes are TRBV7-9 and TRBJ1-5, with 9 bases identical to TRBD1. V lost 6 bases to trimming and J lost 3 bases; unmatched junction nucleotides: 12. The CDR3 covers 17 residues. Germline assignment: CDR1 SEHNR and CDR2 FQNEAQ (reference sequence). CDR3 loop: CASSPDRGDPSNQPQHF. The CDR3 DNA is TGTGCCAGCAGTCCGGACAGGGGCGACCCTTCCAATCAGCCCCAGCATTTT.

V gene TRBV7-2 combines with J gene TRBJ1-4; maybe TRBD1 (5 bases). This CDR3 is built from 16 residues. In germline, CDR1 is SGHTA, CDR2 FQGNSA. Deletions cut 0 bases from V and 5 bases from J, with 13 bases between. CDR3 coding DNA: TGTGCCAGCAGCTTAGCGCTAACGGGGGGGAATGAAAAACTGTTTTTT. This encodes CASSLALTGGNEKLFF.